The clone carrying this T cell receptor beta chain showed up many times. The antigen is unknown. With 2 bases clipped from V and 0 bases from J, the junction kept 1 base outside the gene matches. Per germline, CDR1 MDHEN and CDR2 SYDVKM. This CDR3 is 15 amino acids long. This sample's time point: patch test 1, 2 weeks after DPC sensitization. The treatment: therapeutic diphenylcyclopropenone sensitization with weekly scalp DPC. Investigators collected blood before applying each patch test. From whole blood left unfractionated, total RNA was extracted. These data originate in a study of human T cells and chemical hapten exposure. Study-level findings and limits: Expanded TCRs formed significantly more large CDR3 similarity clusters than controls. DPC sensitization produced no change in TCRs with frequency above 1 in 1000.

MiXCR, applied by TCRdb to the RACE reads, yields one record per CDR3 protein. The table has under 65,000 distinct CDR3 sequences, less than 9.5% seen once. The sample here was whole blood, taken in connection with sensitization to the hapten diphenylcyclopropenone (DPC). This rearrangement joins TRBV28 to TRBJ2-1; TRBD2 aligns across 7 bases. This sequence was found in a woman aged 50 to 60 with alopecia areata. Some clones in this sample may be carry-over from other donors' samples. The CDR3 protein is CASSLGGSSYNEQFF. The CDR3 DNA reads TGTGCCAGCAGTTTAGGCGGGAGCTCCTACAATGAGCAGTTCTTC.